This record looks at one T cell receptor beta chain sequence and its context. V gave up 4 bases and J gave up 0 bases, with 12 bases separating them. Per germline, CDR1 SEHNR and CDR2 FQNEAQ (reference sequence). This CDR3 spans 16 amino acids. Subsets obtained from CD4+ cells comprised CD45RA+ naive and CD45RA-negative memory cells. This sample was included in a study of shared clonotypes between healthy human individuals. Clones were sequenced by immunoSEQ multiplex PCR, and TCRdb holds only the in-frame ones, with some missing. The sample consists of about 230,000 clones, under 80% of them appearing once.

This receptor was obtained from a man aged 25 to 40 in good health. Sequenced sample: memory CD4+ T cells sorted from blood. This sample's subset: CD45RA-negative fraction. V gene TRBV7-9 combines with J gene TRBJ1-4; TRBD1 might be the D (6 bases). CDR3 nucleotides: TGTGCCAGCAGCTCGGCCCGGACAGCAACTAATGAAAAACTGTTTTTT. Translated: CASSSARTATNEKLFF.